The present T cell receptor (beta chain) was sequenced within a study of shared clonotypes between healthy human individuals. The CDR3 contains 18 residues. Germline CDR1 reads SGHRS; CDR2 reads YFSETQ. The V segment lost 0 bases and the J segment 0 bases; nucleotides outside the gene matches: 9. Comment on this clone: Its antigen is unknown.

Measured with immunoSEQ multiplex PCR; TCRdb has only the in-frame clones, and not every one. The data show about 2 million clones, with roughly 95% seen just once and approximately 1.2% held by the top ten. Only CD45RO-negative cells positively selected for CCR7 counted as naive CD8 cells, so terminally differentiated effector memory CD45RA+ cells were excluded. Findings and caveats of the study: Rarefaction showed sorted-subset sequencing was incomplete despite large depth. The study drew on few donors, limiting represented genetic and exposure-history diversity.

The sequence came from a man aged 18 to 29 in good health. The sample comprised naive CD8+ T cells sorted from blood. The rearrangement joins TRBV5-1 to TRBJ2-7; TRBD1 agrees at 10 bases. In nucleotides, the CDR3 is TGCGCCAGCAGCTTGGCCGAGACAGGGGGCTGGAGCTCCTACGAGCAGTACTTC. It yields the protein CASSLAETGGWSSYEQYF.